Sequencing of this TCR beta chain was carried out in a study of Ad26.COV2.S vaccination and SARS-CoV-2 variants. The treatment: approximately 18 received Ad26.COV2.S at low or high dose, single or two shots; 5 received placebo; per-sample allocation not given. Vaccine and placebo recipients were sampled on day 63 after the first injection. V was shortened by 1 base and J by 4 bases, with 10 bases between the two germline ends. Germline CDR1 reads SQVTM; CDR2 reads ANQGSEA. The CDR3 runs to 14 residues. The repertoire was sequenced with immunoSEQ multiplex PCR; TCRdb's copy has only in-frame clones and lacks some. The table shows 350,000 to 450,000 clones, with around four fifths occurring only once.

The sequences come from peripheral blood, collected in a trial of Ad26.COV2.S vaccine versus placebo. The clonotype was recovered from a person aged 18 to 59 who received the Ad26.COV2.S COVID-19 vaccine or a placebo. The chain recombines TRBV29-1 with TRBJ1-4; the D is unclear. The CDR3 bases are TGCAGCGTTGAAGTAGCAGACGATAATGAAAAACTGTTTTTT. Translating it yields CSVEVADDNEKLFF.